The next 16 T cell receptor beta chains were all read from a single sample in a study of T cell repertoires in cytomegalovirus infection. The antigens these receptors bind are not known. TCRdb re-derived calls from the reads in MiXCR, one entry per CDR3 protein. The sample comprises about 700,000 distinct CDR3 sequences, about 30% of which are singletons, and about 20% rests with the top ten. The source was cultured PBMCs, collected from culture after CMV antigen stimulation. The receptors stem from a human donor in good health (CMV status not recorded). Some clones in this sample may be carry-over from other donors' samples.

V usage is TRBV4-2 and J usage is TRBJ2-5; TRBD1 agrees at 8 bases. Germline V gene data show CDR1 as LGHNA and CDR2 as YNFKEQ. This CDR3 has 17 residues. With V trimmed by 1 base and J by 5 bases, 12 bases remained unmatched. The CDR3, as DNA: TGTGCCAGCAGCCAAGTGGTAGGGACAGGTCACCGCGAGACCCAGTACTTC. The encoded protein is CASSQVVGTGHRETQYF.

The CDR3 here is CSARDRPGTGFYNSPLHF. CDR3 DNA: TGCAGTGCTAGAGATCGGCCAGGCACCGGTTTCTATAATTCACCCCTCCACTTT. V and J are TRBV20-1 and TRBJ1-6, with D hard to call. This CDR3 has 18 amino acids. Trimming removed 0 bases from V and 3 bases from J, with 18 bases in between. Looked up from germline, CDR1 is DFQATT and CDR2 is SNEGSKA (reference sequence).

This clonotype has at least ten counts. The chain carries TRBV7-2 and TRBJ1-1; D remains ambiguous. V was trimmed by 4 bases and J by 5 bases, leaving 11 bases between them. The CDR3 runs 13 residues. Germline V gives CDR1 SGHTA, CDR2 FQGNSA. The CDR3: CASSSGGGTEAFF. As DNA, the CDR3 is TGTGCCAGCAGCTCAGGCGGAGGGACTGAAGCTTTCTTT.

As for this clonotype: Being one base from a much bigger clone, this may be a read error. The V and J genes are TRBV12-3 or TRBV12-4 and TRBJ1-1, with 10 bases that match TRBD1. CDR3 length: 16 amino acids. The CDR3 is CASSPEGTGENTEASF. The DNA of the CDR3 is TGTGCCAGCAGTCCCGAAGGGACAGGGGAGAACACTGAAGCTTCCTTT.

Only a few counts were recorded for this clonotype. An end of the junction differs from the germline gene, which may be a read error. J is TRBJ2-7 and V is TRBV6-2 or TRBV6-3; no definite D call. CDR1 and CDR2 from the germline V gene are MNHEY and SVGEGT. This CDR3 is built from 12 residues. The DNA of the CDR3 is TGTGCCAGCAGCCTGACCTCCGACGAGCAGTACTTC. Its translation is CASSLTSDEQYF.

This clonotype was detected only a few times. In nucleotides, the CDR3 is TGCGCCAGCAGCCAAGCGGTTTCAGAGGGGCAGTACTTC. The encoded protein is CASSQAVSEGQYF. The gene calls are TRBV4-1 and TRBJ2-7, with D possibly being TRBD2 (5 bases). Germline lookup yields CDR1 MGHRA and CDR2 YSYEKL. This CDR3 has 13 amino acids. Between the trimmed V and J ends, which lost 1 base and 9 bases, there was a span of 13 bases.

This rearrangement joins TRBV3-1 to TRBJ2-1, with D perhaps TRBD2 (5 bases). The germline V gene encodes CDR1 LGHDT and CDR2 YNNKEL (reference sequence). Trimming left V 2 bases short and J 5 bases short, with 10 bases between. There are 14 residues in the CDR3. This CDR3 reads CASSQTGYNNEQFF. In DNA, the CDR3 is TGTGCCAGCAGCCAAACGGGGTACAACAATGAGCAGTTCTTC.

The rearrangement joins TRBV4-1 to TRBJ1-2, with D hard to call. V was pared by 1 base and J by 0 bases, with 15 bases between. Germline CDR1 reads MGHRA; CDR2 reads YSYEKL. The CDR3 totals 17 residues. The CDR3 protein is CASSQVRLRTANYGYTF. DNA for the CDR3: TGCGCCAGCAGCCAAGTGAGATTAAGGACGGCTAACTATGGCTACACCTTC.

This clonotype was seen only a few times. The chain joins TRBV6-5 to TRBJ1-1; 7 bases are shared with TRBD1. Germline-derived CDR1 and CDR2 are MNHEY and SVGAGI. V gave up 2 bases and J gave up 1 base; unmatched junction bases: 7. CDR3 size: 16 residues. In DNA, the CDR3 is TGTGCCAGCAGTTACACCTCCAGGGGGTCGAACACTGAAGCTTTCTTT. Its translation: CASSYTSRGSNTEAFF.

The J gene is TRBJ1-5, the V gene TRBV12-3 or TRBV12-4, with D perhaps matching TRBD1 (6 bases). The CDR3 is 14 amino acids. V was cut by 3 bases and J by 3 bases, with 9 bases left in between. The CDR3 reads CASSFGGVNQPQHF. In DNA form, the CDR3 reads TGTGCCAGCAGTTTCGGGGGCGTCAATCAGCCCCAGCATTTT.

This clonotype was seen ten or more times. This chain links TRBV7-9 with TRBJ1-6, with no clear D. Deletions cut 5 bases from V and 9 bases from J, with 11 bases between. The CDR3 contains 13 residues. Germline lookup yields CDR1 SEHNR and CDR2 FQNEAQ (reference sequence). The CDR3 region is CASSPTEPSPLHF. The CDR3 DNA follows: TGTGCCAGCAGCCCCACCGAGCCTTCACCCCTCCACTTT.

In this sample, this clonotype turned up many times. The rearrangement links TRBV2 to TRBJ2-1, with 11 bases identical to TRBD2. Germline-derived CDR1 and CDR2 are SNHLY and FYNNEI. With V trimmed by 0 bases and J by 5 bases, 9 bases remained unmatched. The CDR3 contains 18 residues. DNA for the CDR3: TGTGCCAGCAGTGAAGCGCTTCTGGTAGCGGGAGGGGACAATGAGCAGTTCTTC. Its translation: CASSEALLVAGGDNEQFF.

J is TRBJ2-1 and V is TRBV7-8, with TRBD1 matching 7 bases. V lost 5 bases, J lost 10 bases, and 17 bases stayed unmatched. Germline CDR1 and CDR2: SGHVS and FQNEAQ. The CDR3 contains 16 residues. CDR3 sequence (DNA): TGTGCCAGCAGCCCCCTACGGGTGAAGGGGGCTCAGGAGCAGTTCTTC. This sequence encodes CASSPLRVKGAQEQFF.

V is TRBV15 and J is TRBJ2-7; 10 bases are a match to TRBD2. Unmatched junction bases numbered 4, after V lost 2 bases and J lost 3 bases. This CDR3 has 15 amino acids. CDR1 LNHNV and CDR2 YYDKDF come from the germline V gene (reference sequence). DNA for the CDR3: TGTGCCACCAGCAGACTAGCGGGGGTAATCTACGAGCAGTACTTC. Protein sequence: CATSRLAGVIYEQYF. Full variable domain (rest looked up from reference TRBV15 and TRBJ2-7): DAMVIQNPRYQVTQFGKPVTLSCSQTLNHNVMYWYQQKSSQAPKLLFHYYDKDFNNEADTPDNFQSRRPNTSFCFLDIRSPGLGDTAMYLCATSRLAGVIYEQYFGPGTRLTVT.

V and J are TRBV11-2 and TRBJ2-5; possibly TRBD2 for D (5 bases). This CDR3 is 17 amino acids long. Between the trimmed V and J ends, which lost 1 base and 1 base, there was a span of 16 bases. Germline CDR1 is SGHAT and CDR2 is FQNNGV. CDR3 DNA: TGTGCCAGCAGCTTAGGTCCGGGGTTGCGGACCCAAGAGACCCAGTACTTC. This translates into CASSLGPGLRTQETQYF.

This clonotype was observed a few times. V usage is TRBV12-3 or TRBV12-4 and J usage is TRBJ1-6; D is undetermined. There are 14 residues in the CDR3. The V gene lost 1 base and the J gene lost 9 bases, with 10 bases spanning the gap. The CDR3 DNA reads as TGTGCCAGCAGTTTAGGGGCGGTCCTTTCACCCCTCCACTTT. Protein product: CASSLGAVLSPLHF.